The clone carrying this T cell receptor (beta chain) was observed a single time. The sample is drawn from a study of blood T cell repertoires in COVID-19. Turning to the study itself: Some COVID-19 samples were acute and others convalescent; all came from the United States, Italy and Spain. Sources were T cells, B-cell-depleted T cells, or PBMCs; the material itself was cDNA or gDNA.

The germline CDR1 and CDR2 sequences are SEHNR and FQNEAQ (reference sequence). V lost 11 bases and J lost 7, with 15 bases in between. The CDR3 runs 11 residues. In the original workflow: Nucleated cell number was recorded as an estimate derived from reference gene primer amplification. This table comes from immunoSEQ multiplex PCR, and its TCRdb copy is limited to in-frame clones, with some not included. V, J and clone size were drawn from that table, and D and trimming were deduced from the DNA. This table holds about 190,000 clones, 70% to 90% found once. The chain couples TRBV7-9 to TRBJ2-7, with D perhaps matching TRBD1 (5 bases). The sample taken for sequencing was peripheral blood. The sequence derives from a woman aged 70-85 years with active or convalescent COVID-19. The CDR3 here is CAAQGSGEQYF. The CDR3 coding sequence is TGTGCCGCTCAGGGTTCAGGGGAGCAGTACTTC.